This T cell receptor (beta chain) stems from a study of cytomegalovirus exposure and HLA in healthy donors (dated by TCRdb to the late 2010s). The study in broad terms: According to an earlier analysis of 550 to 750 of the donors, some 180 million T cells yielded over 100 million unique TCR beta sequences and about 300 Gb of sequence data. In a later analysis, previously published TCR beta repertoires from 670 or so donors were re-analyzed and high-resolution HLA genotyping was added so that TCR occurrence patterns could be studied. Donor age, sex, ethnicity and CMV serostatus were compiled alongside the repertoire data. Among the roughly 400 genotyped donors, around 81% belonged to the genetic ancestry cluster associated with self-reported Caucasian donors. A later genetic analysis took genome-wide SNP genotypes for about 65% of the roughly 670 donors and used that subset as a discovery cohort. Using immunosequencing, the study profiled T cell repertoires from 500 to 800 subjects and related those repertoires to cytomegalovirus serostatus. To predict cytomegalovirus infection status, the study combined high-throughput TCR immunosequencing, statistical association of individual TCRs with disease status, and machine learning. The study aimed to test whether signatures of past pathogen exposure could be identified by cataloging public T cell receptors. The number of typed donors differed by locus: 629-630 for A, B, C, DRB1 and DQB1; some 540 for DQA1; approximately 600 for DPA1; and roughly 490 for DPB1. HLA typing covered class I and class II loci at four-digit resolution. An earlier analysis of about 620 of the donors applied high-throughput TCR beta sequencing to assess whether each TCR beta V gene segment acted as functional or pseudogenic. In addition to the first cohort of 650 to 750 subjects, a separate validation cohort of under 150 different subjects was used. Because of strong linkage in the cohort, 4 to 6 DR-DQ haplotypes were treated as single units for association and clustering. An early release covering more than 500 HLA-typed donors comprised about 290 gigabases of sequencing data and roughly 85 million unique TCR sequences. Among 300 to 500 genotyped donors of the cohort, an average of about 240,000 unique TCR beta nucleotide sequences was sequenced per donor, of which 15% to 20% were non-productive. Every discovery cohort repertoire had been produced on one sequencing platform. The later analysis used no new phenotypic data to find candidate immune exposures, relying instead on TCR beta sequences and their occurrence across donors. The study at large found these results: It was suggested by the authors that the approach could potentially be generalized to other disease states and immunological phenotypes. CMV serostatus was the only immune exposure information available for the cohort. A further reported finding was that TCR beta sequences accurately predicted the HLA-A and HLA-B alleles for most subjects in the first cohort. While some public TCRs were present in many individuals, most TCR sequences turned up only very rarely across donors. Compared with equally common non-associated chains, HLA-associated TCR beta chains in a later analysis were more clonally expanded and had lower generation probabilities. Because HLA typing was unavailable for some donors at each locus, only the typed subset was used in association tests. According to a later analysis, parvovirus B19, influenza, CMV and Epstein-Barr virus appeared linked to several top co-occurrence clusters. In a later genetic analysis, a missense DCLRE1C variant was associated with V-gene and J-gene trimming of TCR beta chains, and the association was replicated in an independent cohort. Only TCR beta chains were sequenced in this cohort, and the absence of alpha or paired-chain data limited detectable features. The earlier analysis of 587 of the donors excluded some 15 rarely observed V segments, including chromosome 9 orphons, because counts were too low. When HLA alleles, especially DR and DQ, strongly co-occurred, attributing TCR associations to individual alleles was difficult. Cytomegalovirus status was reported to be diagnosed by the classifier with high specificity and sensitivity in both the original and validation cohorts. Correlated functional status among segregating V segments might be attributable to linkage disequilibrium, but an unknown experimental factor could not be ruled out. The sequencing pipeline was judged likely to have produced a cluster of highly shared sequence variants as a technical artifact. Roughly uniform sequencing depth across donors was assumed in presence/absence analyses, although this assumption may not hold. At a false discovery rate of 0.05, a later analysis linked around 15,000 TCR beta sequences to specific HLA alleles. According to a later analysis, TCR association rates differed among HLA loci, with DRB1 alleles showing the most associated TCRs and HLA-C alleles showing the fewest. In the study, about 150 TCR beta chains were listed as associated with cytomegalovirus. The 87-base-pair reads could not distinguish some IMGT-functional V segments, including TRBV6-2 and TRBV6-3, so those segments were excluded. A few of the identified cytomegalovirus-associated TCR beta chains were confirmed in vitro to be specific for cytomegalovirus antigens. In an earlier analysis of some 640 of the donors, most TCR beta V segments were observed in productive rearrangements about 90% or about 30% of the time, broadly matching IMGT annotations. A later analysis found that most CMV-associated TCR beta chains appeared HLA-restricted, with HLA associations seemingly driven largely by CMV exposure. A later genetic analysis reported fewer N-insertions in productive TCRs among donors in an Asian-associated ancestry cluster than the approximately 670-donor mean.

The cohort was made up of about 670 healthy bone marrow donors. Cohort members were all nominally healthy when sampled, although unrecorded immune exposures were likely present. The donor was CMV seropositive and belonged to the group of more than 250 seropositive cohort members. A peripheral blood sample was collected from each donor, and TCR beta sequencing was performed on peripheral blood mononuclear cells. Genomic DNA extraction from the blood cell samples was performed with the Qiagen DNeasy Blood Extraction Kit. Reading the germline V gene gives CDR1 SNHLY and CDR2 FYNNEI. The CDR3 starts with the cysteine, ends with the phenylalanine, and has 14 residues. Just CDR3 DNA is preserved here, 42 bases in frame from base 1. V loses 8 bases at its end and J loses 5 bases; junction bases beyond the gene matches: 6. Comments on this clone: Its antigen remains undetermined. No clone much larger than this one lies a single base away; base qualities are absent.

Library preparation employed the immunoSEQ multiplex PCR assay. The multiplex PCR relied on a mix of 60 forward primers for TCR Vbeta segments and 13 reverse primers for TCR Jbeta segments. A multiplex PCR assay on genomic DNA amplified the CDR3 region of rearranged TCR beta genes. The Illumina HiSeq System was used to sequence the amplified TCR beta libraries as 87-base-pair reads. The published analysis was carried out like this. A later analysis counted approximately 84 million unique TCR beta chains across the 640 or so repertoires, and about 10 million of these chains were shared by at least two donors. Raw reads were error-corrected and collapsed into unique sequences by a nearest-neighbor algorithm in which closely related sequences were merged to remove PCR and sequencing errors. CDR3 sequences were aligned to IMGT reference sequences to assign V, D and J gene segments. For a sequence to be retained, at least a six-nucleotide match to both a V gene segment and a J gene segment was required. A rearrangement counted as productive if the CDR3 had no stop codons and remained in frame with V and J, and every other rearrangement counted as non-productive. CDR3 was defined by IMGT convention, running from the second conserved V-encoded cysteine to the conserved J-encoded phenylalanine. Sequences without an unambiguous match to a single V gene segment were excluded from the earlier analysis of over 500 of the donors. In an earlier analysis of around 600 of the donors, V segments were called functional above 56.7% productive rearrangements and were called segregating when the between-donor standard deviation exceeded 5%. A statistical classification framework was developed to diagnose cytomegalovirus status using the catalog of TCR beta chain sequences. A later analysis assigned V and J genes by comparing TCR nucleotide sequences with IMGT/GENE-DB human TR gene sequences. The TCRdist pipeline was used in a later analysis to assign CDR3 sequences and most-parsimonious VDJ recombination scenarios. A later analysis defined each TCR beta chain by its CDR3 amino acid sequence plus V-gene family, and excluded reads lacking a unique V-gene family. A later analysis removed nearly 600 highly shared, low-generation-probability nucleotide sequences to deal with suspected cross-contamination and a sequencing artifact. In a later analysis, a clonal expansion index was calculated for each public chain from normalized within-repertoire ranks of inferred template counts. In a later analysis, generation probabilities were computed using a VDJ recombination model fitted to out-of-frame rearrangements, and the results were checked against IGoR. Hypergeometric tests were used in a later analysis to score TCR-TCR, TCR-HLA and TCR-CMV co-occurrence, with a repertoire-size bias correction applied to the TCR pairs. A later analysis estimated false discovery rates by permuting HLA or CMV assignments 20 times. In a later analysis, co-occurring TCRs were grouped with DBSCAN, and TCRdist sequence similarity was added when clustering was performed within HLA-allele-positive subsets. Repertoires with fewer than 30,000 or more than 120,000 public chains were left out of co-occurrence clustering, as were roughly five repertoires with anomalous nucleotide sharing. Held by TCRdb, this immuneACCESS table contains in-frame sequences only and omits some clones. Under half of the omission traces to an unresolved V gene where checked; the cause of the rest is unknown. The DNA gave D and trimming, while V, J and clone size come from that table. The sample data list about 110,000 clones, and 74% of these were observed just once. The ten largest clones take up roughly 2.7% of the sample.

This TCR derives from a man between 45 and 60 years old in good health and CMV-seropositive. The specimen sequenced was PBMCs. The chain is encoded by TRBV2 joined to TRBJ1-4; TRBD1 agrees with 9 junctional bases. The CDR3 region reads CASGPGTGNEKLFF. The nucleotides read TGTGCCAGCGGTCCCGGGACAGGGAATGAAAAACTGTTTTTT.